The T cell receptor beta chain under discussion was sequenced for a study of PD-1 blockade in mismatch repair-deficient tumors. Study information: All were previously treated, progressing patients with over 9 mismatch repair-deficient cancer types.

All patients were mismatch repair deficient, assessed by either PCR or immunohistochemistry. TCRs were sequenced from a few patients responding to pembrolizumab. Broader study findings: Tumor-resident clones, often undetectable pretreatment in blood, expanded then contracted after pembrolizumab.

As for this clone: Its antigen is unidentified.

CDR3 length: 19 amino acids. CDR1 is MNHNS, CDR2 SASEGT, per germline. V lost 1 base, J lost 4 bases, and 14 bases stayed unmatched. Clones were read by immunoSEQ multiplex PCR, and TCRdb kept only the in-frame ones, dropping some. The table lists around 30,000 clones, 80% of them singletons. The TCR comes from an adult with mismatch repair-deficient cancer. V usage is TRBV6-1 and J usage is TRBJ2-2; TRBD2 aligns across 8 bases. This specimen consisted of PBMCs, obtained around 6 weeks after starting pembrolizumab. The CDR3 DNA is TGTGCCAGCAGTGAAGGGTTTTATAGGGGGACTAGAAGCACCGGGGAGCTGTTTTTT. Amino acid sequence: CASSEGFYRGTRSTGELFF.